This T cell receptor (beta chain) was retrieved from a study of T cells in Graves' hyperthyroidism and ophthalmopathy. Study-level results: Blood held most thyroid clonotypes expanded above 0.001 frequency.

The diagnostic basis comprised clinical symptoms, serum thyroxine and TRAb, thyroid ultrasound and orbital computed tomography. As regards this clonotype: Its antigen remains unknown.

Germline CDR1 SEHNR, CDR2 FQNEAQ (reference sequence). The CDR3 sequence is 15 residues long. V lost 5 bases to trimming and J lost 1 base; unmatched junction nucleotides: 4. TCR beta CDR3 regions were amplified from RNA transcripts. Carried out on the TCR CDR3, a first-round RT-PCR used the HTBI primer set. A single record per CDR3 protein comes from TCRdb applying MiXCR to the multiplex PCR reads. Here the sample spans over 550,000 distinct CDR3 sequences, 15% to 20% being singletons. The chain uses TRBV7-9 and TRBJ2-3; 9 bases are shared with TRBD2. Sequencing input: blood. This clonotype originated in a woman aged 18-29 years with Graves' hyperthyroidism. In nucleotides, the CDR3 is TGTGCCAGCAGCCTATGGACTAGCGGCACAGATACGCAGTATTTT. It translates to CASSLWTSGTDTQYF. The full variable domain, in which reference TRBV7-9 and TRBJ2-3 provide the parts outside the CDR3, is DTGVSQNPRHKITKRGQNVTFRCDPISEHNRLYWYRQTLGQGPEFLTYFQNEAQLEKSRLLSDRFSAERPKGSFSTLEIQRTEQGDSAMYLCASSLWTSGTDTQYFGPGTRLTVL.